This TCR beta chain derives from a study of cytomegalovirus exposure and HLA in healthy donors. Study at large: According to later analysis, the same platform produced the 120 or so validation and under 750 first-cohort repertoires. Study observations and caveats: Testing in vitro showed a few CMV-associated chains specific for CMV antigens.

TCRdb's table, derived via immunoSEQ multiplex PCR, lists solely in-frame clones and lacks some. This table has roughly 62,000 clones, 85% to 95% appearing once. Trimming took 8 bases from V and 5 from J, leaving 14 bases between them. The CDR3 runs 13 residues. Per the germline V gene, CDR1 is MNHEY and CDR2 is SVGAGI. A note on this clone: The antigen remains unidentified.

Sample: PBMCs. The receptor comes from a man aged 18 to 30 in good health and CMV-seronegative. V usage is TRBV6-5 and J usage is TRBJ2-3, with a possible D match to TRBD2 (6 bases). The CDR3 sequence is CASGRLSGDTQYF. As DNA, the CDR3 is TGTGCCAGCGGACGTCTTAGCGGAGATACGCAGTATTTT.